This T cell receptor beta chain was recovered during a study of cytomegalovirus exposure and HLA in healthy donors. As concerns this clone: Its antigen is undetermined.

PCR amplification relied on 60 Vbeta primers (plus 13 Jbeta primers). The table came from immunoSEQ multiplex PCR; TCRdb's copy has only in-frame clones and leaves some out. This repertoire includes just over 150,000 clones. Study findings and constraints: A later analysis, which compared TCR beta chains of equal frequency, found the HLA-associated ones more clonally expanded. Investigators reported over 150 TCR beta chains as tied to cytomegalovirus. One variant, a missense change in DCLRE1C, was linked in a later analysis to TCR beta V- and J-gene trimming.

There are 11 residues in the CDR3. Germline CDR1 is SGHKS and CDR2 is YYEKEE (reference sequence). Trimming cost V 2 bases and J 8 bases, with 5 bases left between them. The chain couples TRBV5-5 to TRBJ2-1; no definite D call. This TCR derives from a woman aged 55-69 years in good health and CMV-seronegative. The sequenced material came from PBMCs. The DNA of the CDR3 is TGTGCCAGCAGCTTCCCGGATGAGCAGTTCTTC. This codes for CASSFPDEQFF.